A selection of T cell receptor beta chains follows, all from one sample in a study of shared clonotypes between healthy human individuals. Profiling relied on immunoSEQ multiplex PCR, and the TCRdb table lists in-frame clones only, not all of them. The table records 530,000 or so clones, about three quarters of them present only once. Material: PBMCs. Receptors originate from a woman between 35 and 50 years old in good health. Some clones in this sample may be carry-over from other donors' samples. CDR3s include the opening cysteine and the closing phenylalanine or tryptophan. Each record gives: V gene, D gene, J gene, clone size, CDR3 DNA, CDR3 protein. The D gene is left open where the match is weak. Part of the rows lack a size; the others show once, few, many or a class for expanded clones.

>TRBV10-2|TRBD2|TRBJ2-7|.
TGCGCCAGCAGTGACCCCGGACTAGCGGGATCGTCCTACGAGCAGTACTTC
CASSDPGLAGSSYEQYF
>TRBV29-1|TRBD1|TRBJ1-4|many
TGCAGCGTCCGGACAGGGGGGAGTGAAAAACTGTTTTTT
CSVRTGGSEKLFF
>TRBV28|.|TRBJ2-7|.
TGTGCCAGCAGGGGGCAATCCTACGAGCAGTACTTC
CASRGQSYEQYF
>TRBV18|TRBD1|TRBJ2-1|.
TGTGCCAGCTCGACGGGACAGAACAATGAGCAGTTCTTC
CASSTGQNNEQFF
>TRBV6-4|TRBD2|TRBJ2-7|.
TGTGCCAGCAGTCGCCAAGCGGGAGAGCCCTACGAGCAGTACTTC
CASSRQAGEPYEQYF
>TRBV11-2|.|TRBJ2-7|.
TGTGCCAGCAGCCCCGATGAAATAGGGCAGTACTTC
CASSPDEIGQYF
>TRBV5-1|.|TRBJ2-7|once
TGCGCCAGCAGCCCGGACGGGGATCGCGAGCAGTACTTC
CASSPDGDREQYF
>TRBV2|.|TRBJ2-5|.
TGTGCCAGCAGTGAGTTCGTGCAGTACTTC
CASSEFVQYF
>TRBV27|.|TRBJ2-3|.
TGTGCCAGCAGTTTTAGGACTGGTACTAGCACAGATACGCAGTATTTT
CASSFRTGTSTDTQYF
>TRBV7-3|.|TRBJ2-2|.
TGTGCCAGCAGCTTACGGCAGGCCGGGGAGCTGTTTTTT
CASSLRQAGELFF
>TRBV30|.|TRBJ1-6|.
TGTGCCTGGAGTGAAGGAGGGGATAATTCACCCCTCCACTTT
CAWSEGGDNSPLHF
>TRBV15|.|TRBJ1-3|.
TGTGCCACCAGCAGGGCTGGCTCTGGAAACACCATATATTTT
CATSRAGSGNTIYF
>TRBV4-1|.|TRBJ1-3|.
TGCGCCAGCAGCCAAGATGGGCAGGGGACCAACACCATATATTTT
CASSQDGQGTNTIYF
>TRBV5-6|.|TRBJ2-2|few
TGTGCCAGCAGCCCTCGGGTGGACACCGGGGAGCTGTTTTTT
CASSPRVDTGELFF
>TRBV19|TRBD1|TRBJ1-1|.
TGTGCCAGTAGTATTGGGACAGGTCAAGGTGAAGCTTTCTTT
CASSIGTGQGEAFF
>TRBV2|TRBD1|TRBJ1-2|.
TGTGCCAGCAGTTCCCCCGACAGGGGGCACTATGGCTACACCTTC
CASSSPDRGHYGYTF
>TRBV6-4|TRBD2|TRBJ2-7|.
TGTGCCAGCAGTGACGGACTAGCGGTCACCTACGAGCAGTACTTC
CASSDGLAVTYEQYF
>TRBV5-4|.|TRBJ1-2|.
TGTGCCAGCAGCCCCCCCCACAGTCCTAACTATGGCTACACCTTC
CASSPPHSPNYGYTF
>TRBV6-1|.|TRBJ2-3|.
TGTGCCAGCAGTCCCGGGACTTACGGCACAGATACGCAGTATTTT
CASSPGTYGTDTQYF
>TRBV19|.|TRBJ2-7|.
TGTGCCAGTAGTATCCGGGAGAGCTCCTACGAGCAGTACTTC
CASSIRESSYEQYF
>TRBV5-1|TRBD1|TRBJ1-1|few
TGCGCCAGCAGCTTTGCTCCGGGACAGGGGGCTATGAACACTGAAGCTTTCTTT
CASSFAPGQGAMNTEAFF
>TRBV5-4|TRBD2|TRBJ2-5|.
TGTGCCAGCAGCAAGCCGGGACTAGCGGGAGTAGAGACCCAGTACTTC
CASSKPGLAGVETQYF
>TRBV27|TRBD2|TRBJ2-1|.
TGTGCCAGCAGTCCACCGGGACTAGCGGGAGAGCAGTTCTTC
CASSPPGLAGEQFF
>TRBV6-5|TRBD2|TRBJ2-7|once
TGTGCCAGCAGTTCCCTGACTAGCGGGAGAGGTGAGCAGTACTTC
CASSSLTSGRGEQYF
>TRBV7-2|.|TRBJ2-2|.
TGTGCCAGCAGCCGGGGGGCGGGAGATACCGGGGAGCTGTTTTTT
CASSRGAGDTGELFF
>TRBV27|TRBD1|TRBJ1-2|.
TGTGCCAGCAAAATCACAGGGGAACATGGCTACACCTTC
CASKITGEHGYTF
>TRBV28|TRBD1|TRBJ2-2|.
TGTGCCAGCAGGACAGGGGATCGCACCGGGGAGCTGTTTTTT
CASRTGDRTGELFF
>TRBV11-3|TRBD2|TRBJ2-1|.
TGTGCCAGCAGCCCCAGGGAGGGGCTTGAGCAGTTCTTC
CASSPREGLEQFF
>TRBV5-4|.|TRBJ1-2|.
TGTGCCAGCAGCTTGGGTGGACAGCCGTTCGGCTACACCTTC
CASSLGGQPFGYTF
>TRBV5-1|.|TRBJ2-2|.
TGCGCCAGCAGCTTGGGCGGAGTGAACACCGGGGAGCTGTTTTTT
CASSLGGVNTGELFF
>TRBV7-9|TRBD1|TRBJ1-2|few
TGTGCCAGCAGGGCGACAGGGGGCGCTTATGGCTACACCTTC
CASRATGGAYGYTF
>TRBV10-3|.|TRBJ1-1|few
TGTGCCATCAGTGAGTCGAGGCAGGATAACACTGAAGCTTTCTTT
CAISESRQDNTEAFF
>TRBV30|.|TRBJ1-3|.
TGTGCCTGGACGGGCGGCAGGGCTCTTATCTCTGGAAACACCATATATTTT
CAWTGGRALISGNTIYF
>TRBV6-6|TRBD1|TRBJ2-4|few
TGTGCCAGCAGTTACTTCGATCCATCCACAGGGGCTTCCCCTTACTTC
CASSYFDPSTGASPYF
>TRBV28|.|TRBJ2-7|.
TGTGCCAGCAGTACTTTTGGGAGCTCCTACGAGCAGTACTTC
CASSTFGSSYEQYF
>TRBV9|.|TRBJ2-3|.
TGTGCCAGCAGCCAGACGACCTTAGATACGCAGTATTTT
CASSQTTLDTQYF
>TRBV18|.|TRBJ1-1|many
TGTGCCAGCTCGTCACCGGGACTCCAGAACACTGAAGCTTTCTTT
CASSSPGLQNTEAFF
>TRBV10-3|TRBD1|TRBJ1-3|once
TGTGCCATCAGCCCCACAGGGGCTGGAAACACCATATATTTT
CAISPTGAGNTIYF
>TRBV7-8|.|TRBJ1-2|.
TGTGCCAGCAGCTTAAGGCAGGGAGACTATGGCTACACCTTC
CASSLRQGDYGYTF
>TRBV2|.|TRBJ1-2|once
TGTGCCAGCAGTGAAAGACATCTGGGCTACACCTTC
CASSERHLGYTF
>TRBV19|TRBD2|TRBJ2-7|.
TGTGCCAGTACCGGGACTAGCGGAATTTCCCCCTACGAGCAGTACTTC
CASTGTSGISPYEQYF
>TRBV6-1|TRBD1|TRBJ2-7|.
TGTGCCAGCAGAGCCCGATCGGGACAGGGGGACGAGCAGTACTTC
CASRARSGQGDEQYF
>TRBV5-1|.|TRBJ2-7|.
TGCGCCAGCAGCTTGGTGGACAGTAGCTACGAGCAGTACTTC
CASSLVDSSYEQYF
>TRBV28|TRBD1|TRBJ1-2|.
TGTGCCAGCAGCCGACAGGGGATAGGCTACACCTTC
CASSRQGIGYTF
>TRBV25-1|.|TRBJ1-4|.
TGTGCCAGCAGTGAATTCGAGAATGAAAAACTGTTTTTT
CASSEFENEKLFF
>TRBV18|.|TRBJ1-5|once
TGTGCCAGCTCACCAACACAGGGCGGTGGCAATCAGCCCCAGCATTTT
CASSPTQGGGNQPQHF
>TRBV4-2|TRBD1|TRBJ2-7|.
TGTGCCAGCAGCCCCGGACAGGGCTCCTACGAGCAGTACTTC
CASSPGQGSYEQYF
>TRBV6-4|TRBD2|TRBJ2-1|few
TGTGCCAGCAGTGACGGTAGCGGGAGCAACAATGAGCAGTTCTTC
CASSDGSGSNNEQFF
>TRBV2|.|TRBJ2-5|.
TGTGCCAGCAGTGAAGGGGGGGCCCCTCAAGAGACCCAGTACTTC
CASSEGGAPQETQYF
>TRBV28|.|TRBJ2-3|.
TGTGCCAGCAGTAGCCGACCCCTGATGGCAGATACGCAGTATTTT
CASSSRPLMADTQYF
>TRBV5-1|.|TRBJ1-1|few
TGCGCCAGCAGCTCTGCCTCGGGAATGAACACTGAAGCTTTCTTT
CASSSASGMNTEAFF
>TRBV5-4|.|TRBJ1-1|many
TGTGCCAGCAGCAATATCGTGGTTGACACTGAAGCTTTCTTT
CASSNIVVDTEAFF
>TRBV10-2|.|TRBJ2-7|many
TGCGCCAGCACCGAGGGGTTGTACGAGCAGTACTTC
CASTEGLYEQYF